These 3 T cell receptor beta chains were all obtained from the same sample, sequenced in a study of post-analysis software for immune sequencing data. Overall study findings and caveats: Comparison of patients with controls showed five or six TRBV segments more frequent in patients, TRBV5-6, TRBV5-1 and TRBV20-1 among them.

The TCR beta cDNA libraries carried unique molecular identifiers. MiXCR, run by TCRdb on the PCR reads, gives a single entry per CDR3 protein. The sample has about 770,000 distinct CDR3 sequences, around 45% seen once. Their target antigens are unknown. Sequenced material: blood. These receptors originate from a girl aged 10 to 17 with multiple sclerosis.

This rearrangement joins TRBV5-1 to TRBJ2-3; TRBD2 agrees at 9 bases. CDR1 is SGHRS and CDR2 is YFSETQ in the germline V gene. The CDR3 totals 16 residues. The J segment lost 2 bases and the V segment lost 4 bases, leaving 8 bases of the junction unmatched. The CDR3 loop reads CASSPWREGITDTQYF. The DNA of the CDR3 is TGCGCCAGCAGCCCTTGGCGGGAGGGGATCACAGATACGCAGTATTTT.

The V call is TRBV7-2, the J call TRBJ2-3; 7 bases are a match to TRBD2. Germline CDR1 and CDR2: SGHTA and FQGNSA. V dropped 6 bases and J dropped 7; count of bases not matched to a gene: 7. The CDR3 length is 13 residues. The CDR3 protein is CASRPQAGHTQYF. DNA for the CDR3: TGTGCCAGCAGACCGCAAGCGGGGCATACGCAGTATTTT. The entire variable domain, with the rest obtained from reference TRBV7-2 and TRBJ2-3, is as follows: GAGVSQSPSNKVTEKGKDVELRCDPISGHTALYWYRQSLGQGLEFLIYFQGNSAPDKSGLPSDRFSAERTGGSVSTLTIQRTQQEDSAVYLCASRPQAGHTQYFGPGTRLTVL.

The rearrangement joins TRBV6-6 to TRBJ2-7; 10 bases agree with TRBD1. The J call could be wrong; TRBJ2-5 is a better fit for the DNA end. The CDR3 contains 15 residues. Germline CDR1 and CDR2: MNHNY and SVGAGI (reference sequence). CDR3 in amino acids: CASSYPGTGEETQYF. For the CDR3, the DNA is TGTGCCAGCAGTTACCCCGGGACAGGGGAGGAGACCCAGTACTTC.